This T cell receptor beta chain originates from a study of T cell repertoires in cytomegalovirus infection. Study overall: CMV epitopes used comprised recently identified HLA-C-restricted ones and well-studied HLA-B-restricted ones. Through public TCR beta signatures, both CMV infection and matching HLA type were indicated.

TCRdb processed the reads anew with MiXCR; each CDR3 protein has one entry. The data contain some 560,000 distinct CDR3 sequences, 40% of them singletons. Study results and caveats: Summed frequency of public TCR beta families distinguished CMV carriers with the relevant HLA. It was HLA-C-restricted CMV-specific TCR beta clonotypes that dominated the response ex vivo.

This clonotype has more than one count but fewer than ten. What it binds is not known. Germline V lookup: CDR1 MDHEN, CDR2 SYDVKM. V lost 5 bases to trimming and J lost 12 bases, with 17 bases between them. The CDR3 has 12 amino acids. The genes are TRBV28 and TRBJ2-7, with TRBD2 as a possible D gene (5 bases). This material consisted of cultured PBMCs, taken from culture after CMV antigen stimulation. The receptor was isolated from a human donor in good health (CMV status not recorded). Some clones in this sample may be carry-over from other donors' samples. CDR3 coding DNA: TGTGCCAGCAGTCCCCCGGGGTCCGTCCTGTACTTC. It yields the protein CASSPPGSVLYF.